A selection of T cell receptor beta chains follows, all from one sample in a study of blood T cell repertoires in COVID-19. Profiling relied on immunoSEQ multiplex PCR, and the TCRdb table lists in-frame clones only, not all of them. The repertoire has 95,000 to 110,000 clones, 65% to 80% of them found once; the top ten carry about 4.5%. Sequenced sample: peripheral blood. The receptors were gathered from a man between 65 and 85 years old with acute or convalescent COVID-19. Each CDR3 is given with its conserved first and last residue. A D gene is named only where the DNA matches it firmly. Not every row has a clone size; where given, it reads once, few, many or a size class.

TRBJ2-2 | TRBD2 | TRBV7-9 | NA | CASPFGAGGRNTGELFF | TGTGCCAGCCCCTTCGGAGCGGGGGGGCGTAACACCGGGGAGCTGTTTTTT
TRBJ2-7 | NA | TRBV21-1 | NA | CASSYRQAYEQYF | TGTGCCAGCAGCTATAGACAGGCCTACGAGCAGTACTTC
TRBJ2-7 | TRBD1 | TRBV19 | NA | CASSRDSTVEQYF | TGTGCCAGTAGTAGGGACAGTACTGTCGAGCAGTACTTC
TRBJ2-3 | NA | TRBV29-1 | few | CSVEDLTDTQYF | TGCAGCGTTGAAGATCTTACAGATACGCAGTATTTT
TRBJ1-1 | NA | TRBV3-1/TRBV3-2 | NA | CASSEQLNTEAFF | TGTGCCAGCAGTGAACAGCTGAACACTGAAGCTTTCTTT
TRBJ1-2 | TRBD1 | TRBV5-1 | NA | CASSAGQEVGGYTF | TGCGCCAGCAGCGCGGGACAGGAGGTAGGAGGCTACACCTTC
TRBJ1-3 | NA | TRBV9 | NA | CASGRDTGKAGNTIYF | TGTGCCAGCGGCCGGGACACGGGGAAGGCAGGAAACACCATATATTTT
TRBJ1-4 | NA | TRBV7-8 | NA | CASSSVGRHNEKLFF | TGTGCCAGCAGCTCCGTTGGCCGCCATAATGAAAAACTGTTTTTT
TRBJ2-2 | NA | TRBV19 | NA | CASRDYPATGELFF | TGTGCCAGTAGGGACTACCCAGCCACCGGGGAGCTGTTTTTT
TRBJ1-1 | TRBD1 | TRBV11-2 | NA | CASTRTGAEAFF | TGTGCCAGCACCCGGACAGGGGCTGAAGCTTTCTTT
TRBJ2-7 | NA | TRBV5-6 | NA | CASSLGQYEQYF | TGTGCCAGCAGCTTGGGACAATACGAGCAGTACTTC
TRBJ1-2 | NA | TRBV12-3/TRBV12-4 | once | CASSLRTGGYTF | TGTGCCAGCAGTTTACGGACTGGTGGCTACACCTTC
TRBJ1-1 | NA | TRBV18 | NA | CASSPMRAGVNTEAFF | TGTGCCAGCTCACCAATGAGGGCGGGGGTGAACACTGAAGCTTTCTTT
TRBJ1-6 | NA | TRBV5-1 | NA | CASSLVGSFSPLHF | TGCGCCAGCAGCTTGGTAGGGAGTTTTTCACCCCTCCACTTT
TRBJ2-2 | TRBD1 | TRBV2 | few | CASKTGVGTGELFF | TGTGCCAGCAAGACAGGGGTGGGGACCGGGGAGCTGTTTTTT
TRBJ1-5 | NA | TRBV6-1 | NA | CASSERIRDQPQHF | TGTGCCAGCAGTGAGAGGATCAGGGATCAGCCCCAGCATTTT
TRBJ2-5 | TRBD1 | TRBV12-5 | once | CASGWDRGQETQYF | TGTGCTAGTGGTTGGGACAGGGGGCAAGAGACCCAGTACTTC
TRBJ2-2 | NA | TRBV6-5 | NA | CASSPPGFTGELFF | TGTGCCAGCAGTCCCCCAGGGTTCACCGGGGAGCTGTTTTTT
TRBJ2-7 | TRBD1 | TRBV5-6 | NA | CASSSATGSYEQYF | TGTGCCAGCAGCTCCGCGACAGGGTCCTACGAGCAGTACTTC
TRBJ2-7 | NA | TRBV27 | NA | CASSLHTPSYEQYF | TGTGCCAGCAGTTTACACACGCCAAGCTACGAGCAGTACTTC
TRBJ1-4 | NA | TRBV11-1 | once | CASSRTVANEKLFF | TGTGCCAGCAGCCGGACAGTGGCTAATGAAAAACTGTTTTTT
TRBJ1-2 | NA | TRBV7-2 | NA | CASSFTGSPNYGYTF | TGTGCCAGCAGCTTCACAGGGAGCCCTAACTATGGCTACACCTTC
TRBJ1-1 | NA | TRBV19 | NA | CASSIDHPGAATEAFF | TGTGCCAGTAGTATAGATCACCCAGGGGCGGCCACTGAAGCTTTCTTT
TRBJ1-2 | NA | TRBV6-5 | NA | CASSRGEQPYGYTF | TGTGCCAGCAGTAGGGGTGAACAGCCCTATGGCTACACCTTC
TRBJ2-7 | TRBD1 | TRBV19 | NA | CASSKTGTGVYEQYF | TGTGCCAGTAGTAAAACCGGGACAGGGGTCTACGAGCAGTACTTC
TRBJ2-2 | TRBD2 | TRBV10-2 | NA | CATYGGASPGELFF | TGCGCCACCTACGGGGGGGCCTCTCCCGGGGAGCTGTTTTTT
TRBJ1-4 | NA | TRBV5-8 | NA | CASSSGRGNEKLFF | TGTGCCAGCAGCTCGGGACGGGGGAATGAAAAACTGTTTTTT
TRBJ2-3 | TRBD1 | TRBV24-1 | NA | CATSPGTGHTDTQYF | TGTGCCACCAGTCCCGGGACAGGGCACACAGATACGCAGTATTTT
TRBJ2-1 | TRBD2 | TRBV7-8 | NA | CASSFSGLPADEQFF | TGTGCCAGCAGCTTTAGCGGGCTCCCCGCCGATGAGCAGTTCTTC
TRBJ1-6 | NA | TRBV7-9 | NA | CASSSSTVGDSPLHF | TGTGCCAGCAGCTCGTCGACCGTAGGGGATTCACCCCTCCACTTT
TRBJ2-3 | NA | TRBV14 | NA | CASSLLTGSTDTQYF | TGTGCCAGCAGCCTCCTAACAGGGAGCACAGATACGCAGTATTTT
TRBJ2-1 | NA | TRBV5-1 | NA | CASSLGGQAHNEQFF | TGCGCCAGCAGCTTGGGCGGGCAGGCTCACAATGAGCAGTTCTTC
TRBJ2-7 | NA | TRBV21-1 | NA | CASGTTAYEQYF | TGTGCCAGCGGGACTACCGCCTACGAGCAGTACTTC
TRBJ2-5 | NA | TRBV7-6 | NA | CASSNPVSKETQYF | TGTGCCAGCAGCAATCCGGTCTCCAAAGAGACCCAGTACTTC
TRBJ2-2 | NA | TRBV9 | NA | CASSASSENTGELFF | TGTGCCAGCAGCGCGTCTAGCGAAAACACCGGGGAGCTGTTTTTT
TRBJ2-1 | NA | TRBV5-1 | once | CASSLQGPSTNEQFF | TGCGCCAGCAGCTTACAGGGCCCATCCACCAATGAGCAGTTCTTC
TRBJ2-1 | TRBD2 | TRBV5-1 | NA | CASSFNTGTSGDNEQFF | TGCGCCAGCAGCTTCAATACCGGGACTAGCGGGGACAATGAGCAGTTCTTC
TRBJ2-3 | NA | TRBV6-5 | few | CASNRDPQDTQYF | TGTGCCAGCAACAGGGACCCACAAGATACGCAGTATTTT
TRBJ1-3 | TRBD1 | TRBV9 | NA | CASSSGGTGYSGNTIYF | TGTGCCAGCAGCTCCGGGGGGACAGGCTACTCTGGAAACACCATATATTTT
TRBJ2-7 | NA | TRBV6-1 | NA | CASSEYPQEYF | TGTGCCAGCAGTGAATACCCACAGGAGTACTTC
TRBJ1-2 | TRBD1 | TRBV5-6 | NA | CASRWDRGSYGYTF | TGTGCCAGCAGGTGGGACAGGGGTTCTTATGGCTACACCTTC
TRBJ2-7 | TRBD1 | TRBV5-6 | NA | CATYARQGRYEQYF | TGTGCCACCTACGCGCGACAGGGACGCTACGAGCAGTACTTC
TRBJ2-3 | NA | TRBV4-3 | NA | CASSQEGGGGRDTQYF | TGCGCCAGCAGCCAAGAAGGAGGGGGGGGCCGAGATACGCAGTATTTT